This TCR beta chain was identified in a study of blood T cell repertoires in COVID-19. Study-wide context: Samples came from the United States, Italy and Spain, spanning acute and convalescent COVID-19. PBMCs, B-cell-depleted T cells, or T cells were the source of the cDNA or gDNA that made up the material.

As handled by the study authors: For nucleated cells, counts were estimated from reference gene primer amplification. Profiling relied on immunoSEQ multiplex PCR, and the TCRdb table lists in-frame clones only, not all of them. V and J calls and clone size are those listed in that table; D and trimming were worked out from the DNA. The sample records some 200,000 clones, more than 75% being singletons. Looked up from germline, CDR1 is KGHSH and CDR2 is LQKENI. V lost 4 bases to trimming and J lost 7 bases, with 17 bases between them. The CDR3 is 16 amino acids. This clone occurred a few times. Sequencing was done on a sample of peripheral blood. The sequence was obtained from a young man with active or convalescent COVID-19. This chain links TRBV18 with TRBJ1-6; D may be TRBD1 (5 bases). CDR3 region: CASSLESAGKNSPLHF. CDR3 coding DNA: TGTGCCAGCTCACTCGAAAGTGCAGGGAAGAATTCACCCCTCCACTTT.